The rows below give T cell receptor beta chains drawn from one sample of a study of cytomegalovirus exposure and HLA in healthy donors. The table came from immunoSEQ multiplex PCR; TCRdb's copy has only in-frame clones and leaves some out. The sample lists 60,000 to 80,000 clones; 60% to 65% were seen once. Sequencing was carried out using PBMCs. The receptors derive from a man aged 25-45 years in good health and CMV-seronegative. CDR3s include the opening cysteine and the closing phenylalanine or tryptophan. A D gene is named only where the DNA matches it firmly. The size of a clone is reported for some rows only, either as once, few or many, or as a class for expanded clones.

V gene	D gene	J gene	clone size	CDR3 DNA	CDR3 protein
TRBV7-6	TRBD1	TRBJ1-6	once	TGTGCCAGCAGCTTAGGGGGACAGACTAATTCACCCCTCCACTTT	CASSLGGQTNSPLHF
TRBV7-8	TRBD1	TRBJ2-7	NA	TGTGCCAGCAGCTCCCGACAGGGGTCTTACTACGAGCAGTACTTC	CASSSRQGSYYEQYF
TRBV27	TRBD1	TRBJ1-2	NA	TGTGCCAGCAGTCCCTCAGGGGGGCGAGGCTACACCTTC	CASSPSGGRGYTF
TRBV5-1	NA	TRBJ2-3	NA	TGCGCCAGCAGCCCAGACTACAGGGACATAAGCACAGATACGCAGTATTTT	CASSPDYRDISTDTQYF
TRBV5-6	NA	TRBJ1-2	NA	TGTGCCAGCAGCTGGGGGCCAGGTGGGGATCGCGGCTACACCTTC	CASSWGPGGDRGYTF
TRBV29-1	NA	TRBJ2-2	NA	TGCAGCGTTGTAACATTGGCGGACACCGGGGAGCTGTTTTTT	CSVVTLADTGELFF
TRBV7-9	TRBD1	TRBJ1-2	NA	TGTGCCAGCAGCTCTCGGACAGGGTTGAACTATGGCTACACCTTC	CASSSRTGLNYGYTF
TRBV29-1	TRBD1	TRBJ2-5	NA	TGCAGCGTTGATGGACAGGGCGGTGGGACCCAGTACTTC	CSVDGQGGGTQYF
TRBV25-1	NA	TRBJ1-2	NA	TGTGCCAGCAGTGAATGGGGCACTTTCTATGGCTACACCTTC	CASSEWGTFYGYTF
TRBV7-9	NA	TRBJ1-1	few	TGTGCCAGCAGCCCATTGCAGGGAGGAAACACTGAAGCTTTCTTT	CASSPLQGGNTEAFF
TRBV11-3	TRBD1	TRBJ2-3	NA	TGTGCCAGCAGCTCAGGGGGCGCGAGCACAGATACGCAGTATTTT	CASSSGGASTDTQYF
TRBV6-5	NA	TRBJ1-1	NA	TGTGCCAGCAGTTACGGGGGGTTGAACACTGAAGCTTTCTTT	CASSYGGLNTEAFF
TRBV6-5	NA	TRBJ2-1	NA	TGTGCCAGCAGTTACTCGACGACTAGCTCCTACAATGAGCAGTTCTTC	CASSYSTTSSYNEQFF
TRBV29-1	NA	TRBJ1-2	few	TGCAGCGTTGAAGCTATGAGGGCTGGCTACACCTTC	CSVEAMRAGYTF
TRBV18	NA	TRBJ2-7	few	TGTGCCAGCTCGGAGTCCTACGAGCAGTACTTC	CASSESYEQYF
TRBV29-1	TRBD1	TRBJ2-5	NA	TGCAGCGTTAAGGACAGGGGGCGGGAAGAGACCCAGTACTTC	CSVKDRGREETQYF
TRBV29-1	NA	TRBJ1-1	NA	TGCAGCGTTGAAGAGGCGAGGGACACTGAAGCTTTCTTT	CSVEEARDTEAFF
TRBV9	TRBD2	TRBJ2-3	NA	TGTGCCAGCGGGTCTCTAGCGGCAAGCACAGATACGCAGTATTTT	CASGSLAASTDTQYF
TRBV6-1	TRBD1	TRBJ1-2	NA	TGTGCCAGCAGTAGACAGGGCAACTATGGCTACACCTTC	CASSRQGNYGYTF
TRBV30	NA	TRBJ2-2	NA	TGTGCCTGGAAGATGGGTGAGGGTGCGGTACCGGGACTGTTTTTT	CAWKMGEGAVPGLFF
TRBV5-1	TRBD1	TRBJ1-6	many	TGCGCCAGCAGCTTGGAGGGGGCGAAGGCACCCCTCCACTTT	CASSLEGAKAPLHF
TRBV7-7	NA	TRBJ2-1	NA	TGTGCCAGCAGCTTATTTGAGGGCAATGAGCAGTTCTTC	CASSLFEGNEQFF
TRBV5-8	TRBD2	TRBJ2-5	few	TGTGCCAGCAGCCGGACTAGGGAGACCCAGTACTTC	CASSRTRETQYF
TRBV14	TRBD1	TRBJ2-7	NA	TGTGCCAGCAGCCAACACCCGGGACAGGGGACCTACGAGCAGTACTTC	CASSQHPGQGTYEQYF
TRBV7-9	NA	TRBJ2-3	NA	TGTGCCAGCAGCTTAGTGGTCGAGGGCACAGATACGCAGTATTTT	CASSLVVEGTDTQYF
TRBV30	TRBD1	TRBJ1-2	NA	TGTGCCTGGACTCCCGGGACAGGGAATGGCTACACCTTC	CAWTPGTGNGYTF
TRBV19	TRBD1	TRBJ1-5	NA	TGTGCCAGTAGTATACGGACAGGTAGGCATCAGCCCCAGCATTTT	CASSIRTGRHQPQHF
TRBV4-1	NA	TRBJ2-2	NA	TGCGCCAGCAGCCAAGATTTATTGAAAGGCAGGGGGGCCAACACCGGGGAGCTGTTTTTT	CASSQDLLKGRGANTGELFF
TRBV14	NA	TRBJ2-1	few	TGTGCCAGCAGCCACCCTGAGCCTTACAATGAGCAGTTCTTC	CASSHPEPYNEQFF
TRBV7-2	TRBD1	TRBJ1-5	NA	TGTGCCAGCAGCTCGTACAGGGGACGGGGCAATCAGCCCCAGCATTTT	CASSSYRGRGNQPQHF
TRBV19	NA	TRBJ1-2	NA	TGTGCCAGTAGTTTCGCGGCGGGATATGGCTACACCTTC	CASSFAAGYGYTF
TRBV2	TRBD1	TRBJ1-2	once	TGTGCCAGCAGGATGGACAGGTTCATCCCAATCTATGGCTACACCTTC	CASRMDRFIPIYGYTF
TRBV4-1	TRBD2	TRBJ2-1	NA	TGCGCCAGCAGCCAAACCCGCGGGGGGATCCCGTACAATGAGCAGTTCTTC	CASSQTRGGIPYNEQFF
TRBV5-1	NA	TRBJ2-7	NA	TGCGCCAGCAGCTTGGAGGGGCTGAGGGAGCAGTACTTC	CASSLEGLREQYF
TRBV7-9	TRBD1	TRBJ2-7	NA	TGTGCCAGCAGCTCCGAGGACAGGGGGCACCACGAGCAGTACTTC	CASSSEDRGHHEQYF
TRBV7-2	TRBD1	TRBJ1-5	NA	TGTGCCAGCAGCTATGGGACAGGGCAAAGCAATCAGCCCCAGCATTTT	CASSYGTGQSNQPQHF
TRBV6-5	NA	TRBJ2-2	NA	TGTGCCAGCAGTTACTCGCGGGCGTACACCGGGGAGCTGTTTTTT	CASSYSRAYTGELFF
TRBV11-2	NA	TRBJ2-2	many	TGTGCCAACCGGGCGGGAACCGGGGAGCTGTTTTTT	CANRAGTGELFF
TRBV11-2	NA	TRBJ1-2	NA	TGTGCCAGCAGCTTGCGGAACTATGGCTACACCTTC	CASSLRNYGYTF
TRBV30	NA	TRBJ2-7	NA	TGTGCCTGGAGTGAGGGGGTCTTACCCTACGAGCAGTACTTC	CAWSEGVLPYEQYF
TRBV4-2	NA	TRBJ1-1	NA	TGTGCCAGCAGCCAAGAGGGGGGGGCCAGAGGTGAAGCTTTCTTT	CASSQEGGARGEAFF
TRBV30	NA	TRBJ2-5	NA	TGTGCCTGGAGTGTGGTACAGTCGCACGAGACCCAGTACTTC	CAWSVVQSHETQYF
TRBV9	NA	TRBJ2-7	NA	TGTGCCAGCAGCCTAGGAGGGGGCACTGGCTACGAGCAGTACTTC	CASSLGGGTGYEQYF
TRBV7-9	TRBD2	TRBJ2-3	NA	TGTGCCAGCAGCTCGGGTTCAAGCGGGGGGGCGCGGGATACGCAGTATTTT	CASSSGSSGGARDTQYF
TRBV7-8	NA	TRBJ2-7	NA	TGTGCCAGCAGCCTAATTGTCCGGGGAAAAGGCGAGCAGTACTTC	CASSLIVRGKGEQYF
TRBV7-9	NA	TRBJ1-5	once	TGTGCCAGCAGCTCTACCTACGACTATAGCAATCAGCCCCAGCATTTT	CASSSTYDYSNQPQHF
TRBV7-2	NA	TRBJ1-4	NA	TGTGCCAGCAGCCGGACAACGTGGGGTGAAAAACTGTTTTTT	CASSRTTWGEKLFF
TRBV30	TRBD2	TRBJ2-3	NA	TGTGCCTGGAGAGTACTAGCGGGGAGGGCAGATACGCAGTATTTT	CAWRVLAGRADTQYF
TRBV30	TRBD2	TRBJ2-7	NA	TGTGCCTGGAGTGTCTCGGGGGGGTACGAGCAGTACTTC	CAWSVSGGYEQYF
TRBV7-2	TRBD2	TRBJ2-5	NA	TGTGCCAGCAGCCCCCGGACTAGCGGGGGAGGGGAGACCCAGTACTTC	CASSPRTSGGGETQYF
TRBV5-4	NA	TRBJ2-1	NA	TGTGCCAGCAGCTTGGACCCCAGCTCCTACAATGAGCAGTTCTTC	CASSLDPSSYNEQFF
TRBV7-9	TRBD2	TRBJ2-1	NA	TGTGCCAGCACTTCCGGGACTAGCTATGAGCAGTTCTTC	CASTSGTSYEQFF
TRBV7-9	TRBD1	TRBJ1-1	NA	TGTGCCAGCAGCCCTGGACAGGGGGCCTCCGGCACTGAAGCTTTCTTT	CASSPGQGASGTEAFF
TRBV29-1	NA	TRBJ1-2	NA	TGCAGCGTTGCAGCGGAACCGGGTTGGATCTATGGCTACACCTTC	CSVAAEPGWIYGYTF
TRBV13	TRBD1	TRBJ1-3	NA	TGTGCCAGCAGCTTAGACAGGGGTGGAAACACCATATATTTT	CASSLDRGGNTIYF
TRBV7-8	NA	TRBJ1-5	NA	TGTGCCAGCAGCTTATGGGCGACAGAACTTAATCAGCCCCAGCATTTT	CASSLWATELNQPQHF
TRBV27	TRBD1	TRBJ2-5	NA	TGTGCCAGCAGTTTAACCGGACAGGGGTCGGCGACCCAGTACTTC	CASSLTGQGSATQYF
TRBV6-1	NA	TRBJ1-2	NA	TGTGCCAGCAGTGAAGCTATCGGTGGCTACACCTTC	CASSEAIGGYTF
TRBV5-6	NA	TRBJ1-2	NA	TGTGCCAGCAGCTTGAGACGGGGGGTGGCCATAAACTATGGCTACACCTTC	CASSLRRGVAINYGYTF
TRBV4-2	TRBD2	TRBJ2-2	NA	TGTGCCAGCAGCCCGATGGGACTAGTGAACACCGGGGAGCTGTTTTTT	CASSPMGLVNTGELFF